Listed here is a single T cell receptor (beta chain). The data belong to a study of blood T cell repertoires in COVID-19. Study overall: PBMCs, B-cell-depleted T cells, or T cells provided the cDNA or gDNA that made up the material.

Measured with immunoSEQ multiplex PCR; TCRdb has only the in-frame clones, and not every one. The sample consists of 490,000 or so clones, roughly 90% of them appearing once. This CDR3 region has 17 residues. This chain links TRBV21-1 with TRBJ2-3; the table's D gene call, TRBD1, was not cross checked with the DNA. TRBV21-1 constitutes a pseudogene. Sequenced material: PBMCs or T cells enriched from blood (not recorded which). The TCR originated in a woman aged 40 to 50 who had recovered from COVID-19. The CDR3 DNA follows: TGTGCCAGCAGCAAAGGAACCGGGACAGGGTTCACAGATACGCAGTATTTT. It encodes CASSKGTGTGFTDTQYF.